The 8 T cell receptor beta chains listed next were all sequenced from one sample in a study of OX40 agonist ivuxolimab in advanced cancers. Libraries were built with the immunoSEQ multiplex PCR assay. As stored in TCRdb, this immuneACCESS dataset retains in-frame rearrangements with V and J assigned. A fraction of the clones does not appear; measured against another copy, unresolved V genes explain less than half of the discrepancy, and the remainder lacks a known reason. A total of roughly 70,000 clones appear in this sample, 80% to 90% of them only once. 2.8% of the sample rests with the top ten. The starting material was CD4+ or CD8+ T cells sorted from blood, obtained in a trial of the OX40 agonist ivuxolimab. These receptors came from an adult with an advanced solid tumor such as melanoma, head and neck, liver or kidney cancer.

The CDR3, as DNA: TGTGCCAGCAGTACAGGGGGCACTGGAAACACCATATATTTT. Encoded protein: CASSTGGTGNTIYF. V usage is TRBV4-2 and J usage is TRBJ1-3; 9 bases fit TRBD1. The CDR3 contains 14 residues. J lost 2 bases, V lost 6 bases, and 2 bases had no gene match. The V gene's germline CDR1 is LGHNA and CDR2 YNFKEQ.

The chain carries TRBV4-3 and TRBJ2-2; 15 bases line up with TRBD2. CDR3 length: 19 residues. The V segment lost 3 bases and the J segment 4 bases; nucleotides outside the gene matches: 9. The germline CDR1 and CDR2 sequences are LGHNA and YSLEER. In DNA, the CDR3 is TGCGCCAGCAGCCACCAATTGGGGACTAGCGGGAGGTCCACCGGGGAGCTGTTTTTT. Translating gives CASSHQLGTSGRSTGELFF.

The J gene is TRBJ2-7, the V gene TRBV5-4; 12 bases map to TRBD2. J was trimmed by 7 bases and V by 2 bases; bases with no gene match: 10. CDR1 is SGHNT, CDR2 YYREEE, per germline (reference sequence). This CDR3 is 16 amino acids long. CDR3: CASSFGLAGLLEEQYF. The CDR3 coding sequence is TGTGCCAGCAGCTTTGGACTAGCGGGACTTTTAGAAGAGCAGTACTTC. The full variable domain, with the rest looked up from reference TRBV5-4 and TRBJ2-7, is ETGVTQSPTHLIKTRGQQVTLRCSSQSGHNTVSWYQQALGQGPQFIFQYYREEENGRGNFPPRFSGLQFPNYSSELNVNALELDDSALYLCASSFGLAGLLEEQYFGPGTRLTVT.

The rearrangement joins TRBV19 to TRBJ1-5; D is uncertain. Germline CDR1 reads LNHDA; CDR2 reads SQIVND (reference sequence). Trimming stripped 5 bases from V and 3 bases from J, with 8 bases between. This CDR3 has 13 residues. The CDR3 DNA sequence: TGTGCCAGTAGTTGGCAGAACAATCAGCCCCAGCATTTT. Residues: CASSWQNNQPQHF.

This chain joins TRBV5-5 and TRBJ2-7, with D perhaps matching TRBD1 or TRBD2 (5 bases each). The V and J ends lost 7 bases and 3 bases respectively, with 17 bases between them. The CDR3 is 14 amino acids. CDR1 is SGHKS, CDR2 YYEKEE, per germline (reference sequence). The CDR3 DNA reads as TGTGCCAGCGCCGGGACGACAGAGATCTACGAGCAGTACTTC. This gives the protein CASAGTTEIYEQYF.

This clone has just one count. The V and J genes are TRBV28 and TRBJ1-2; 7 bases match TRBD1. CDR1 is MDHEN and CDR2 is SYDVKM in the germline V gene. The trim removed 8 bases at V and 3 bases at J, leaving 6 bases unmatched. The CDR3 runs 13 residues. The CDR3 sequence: CASLNRGDYGYTF. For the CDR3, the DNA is TGTGCCAGCCTGAACAGGGGTGACTATGGCTACACCTTC.

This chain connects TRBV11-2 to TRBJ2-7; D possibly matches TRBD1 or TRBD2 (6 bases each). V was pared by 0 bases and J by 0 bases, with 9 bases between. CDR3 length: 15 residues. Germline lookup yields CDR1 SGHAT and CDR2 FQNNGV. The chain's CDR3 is CASSLEGGSSYEQYF. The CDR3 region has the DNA TGTGCCAGCAGCTTAGAAGGGGGGAGCTCCTACGAGCAGTACTTC.

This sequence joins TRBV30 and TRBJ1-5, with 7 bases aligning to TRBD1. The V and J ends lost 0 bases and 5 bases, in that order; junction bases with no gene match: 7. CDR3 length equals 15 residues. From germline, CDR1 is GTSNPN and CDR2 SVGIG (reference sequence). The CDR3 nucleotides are TGTGCCTGGAGTGTTGGGGACAGCAAATATCAGCCCCAGCATTTT. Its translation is CAWSVGDSKYQPQHF.